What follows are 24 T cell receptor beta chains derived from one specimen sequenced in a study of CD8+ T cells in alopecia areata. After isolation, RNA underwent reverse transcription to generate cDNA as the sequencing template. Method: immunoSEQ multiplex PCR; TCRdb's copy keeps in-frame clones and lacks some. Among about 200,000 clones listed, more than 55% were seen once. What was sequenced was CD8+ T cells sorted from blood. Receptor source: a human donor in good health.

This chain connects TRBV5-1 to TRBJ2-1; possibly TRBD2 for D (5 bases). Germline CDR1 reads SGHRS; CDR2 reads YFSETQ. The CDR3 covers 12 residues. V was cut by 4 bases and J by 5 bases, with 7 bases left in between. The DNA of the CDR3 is TGCGCCAGCAGCGTGACTAACAATGAGCAGTTCTTC. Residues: CASSVTNNEQFF.

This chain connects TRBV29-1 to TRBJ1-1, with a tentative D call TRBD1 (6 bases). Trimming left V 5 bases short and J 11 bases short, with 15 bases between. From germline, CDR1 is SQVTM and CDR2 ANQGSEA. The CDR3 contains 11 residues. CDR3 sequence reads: CSVPLGTSAFF. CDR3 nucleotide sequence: TGCAGCGTTCCCCTAGGGACATCGGCTTTCTTT. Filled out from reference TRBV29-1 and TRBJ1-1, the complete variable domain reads SAVISQKPSRDICQRGTSLTIQCQVDSQVTMMFWYRQQPGQSLTLIATANQGSEATYESGFVIDKFPISRPNLTFSTLTVSNMSPEDSSIYLCSVPLGTSAFFGQGTRLTVV.

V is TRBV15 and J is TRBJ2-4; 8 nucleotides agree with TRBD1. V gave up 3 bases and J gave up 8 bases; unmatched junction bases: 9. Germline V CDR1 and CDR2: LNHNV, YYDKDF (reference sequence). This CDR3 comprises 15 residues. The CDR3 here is CATSSSPQGGYIQYF. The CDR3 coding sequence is TGTGCCACCAGCAGCTCTCCACAGGGGGGATACATTCAGTACTTC.

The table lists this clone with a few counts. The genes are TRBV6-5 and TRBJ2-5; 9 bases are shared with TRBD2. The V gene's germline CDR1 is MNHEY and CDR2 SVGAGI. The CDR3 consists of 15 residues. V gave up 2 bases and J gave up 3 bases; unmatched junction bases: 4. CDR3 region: CASSYRLAAKETQYF. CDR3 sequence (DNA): TGTGCCAGCAGTTACAGACTAGCGGCAAAAGAGACCCAGTACTTC.

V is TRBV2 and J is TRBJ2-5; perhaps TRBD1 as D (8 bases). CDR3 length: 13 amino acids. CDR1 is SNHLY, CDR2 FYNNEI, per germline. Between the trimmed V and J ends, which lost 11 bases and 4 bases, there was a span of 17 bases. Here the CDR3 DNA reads TGTGCCGGATCGGACAGGGAGGGAGAGACCCAGTACTTC. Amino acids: CAGSDREGETQYF.

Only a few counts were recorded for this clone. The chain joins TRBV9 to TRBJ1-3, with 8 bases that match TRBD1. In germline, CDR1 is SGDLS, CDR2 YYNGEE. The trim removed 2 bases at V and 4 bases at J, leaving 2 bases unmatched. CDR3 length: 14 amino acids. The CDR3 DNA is TGTGCCAGCAGCGTCGCAGGGGGCGGAAACACCATATATTTT. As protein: CASSVAGGGNTIYF.

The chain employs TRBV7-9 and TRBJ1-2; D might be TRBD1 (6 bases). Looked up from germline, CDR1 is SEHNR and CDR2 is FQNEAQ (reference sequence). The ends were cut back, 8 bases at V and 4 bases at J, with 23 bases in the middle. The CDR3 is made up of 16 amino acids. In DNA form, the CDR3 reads TGTGCCAGCTCTGGACAGAGGGACCGCCCACCCTATGGCTACACCTTC. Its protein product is CASSGQRDRPPYGYTF.

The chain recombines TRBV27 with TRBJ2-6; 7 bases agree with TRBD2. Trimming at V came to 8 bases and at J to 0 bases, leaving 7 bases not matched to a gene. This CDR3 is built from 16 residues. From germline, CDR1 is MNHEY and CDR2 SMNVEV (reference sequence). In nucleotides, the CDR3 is TGTGCCAGCCGGGGGAGGGATCACTCTGGGGCCAACGTCCTGACTTTC. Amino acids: CASRGRDHSGANVLTF. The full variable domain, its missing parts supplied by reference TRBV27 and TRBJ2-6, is EAQVTQNPRYLITVTGKKLTVTCSQNMNHEYMSWYRQDPGLGLRQIYYSMNVEVTDKGDVPEGYKVSRKEKRNFPLILESPSPNQTSLYFCASRGRDHSGANVLTFGAGSRLTVL.

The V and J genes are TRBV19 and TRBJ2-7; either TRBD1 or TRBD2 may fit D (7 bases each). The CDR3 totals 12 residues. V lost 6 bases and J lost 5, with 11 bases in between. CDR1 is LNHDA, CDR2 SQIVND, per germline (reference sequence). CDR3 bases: TGTGCCAGTAGCGCAGGGGGGGACGAGCAGTACTTC. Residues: CASSAGGDEQYF.

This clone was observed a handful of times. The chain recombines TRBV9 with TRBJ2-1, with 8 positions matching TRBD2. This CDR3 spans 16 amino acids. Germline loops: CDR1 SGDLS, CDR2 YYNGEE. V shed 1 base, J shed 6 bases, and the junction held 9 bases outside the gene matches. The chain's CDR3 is CASSVPARGGGNEQFF. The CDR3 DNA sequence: TGTGCCAGCAGCGTACCGGCCCGGGGGGGCGGCAATGAGCAGTTCTTC.

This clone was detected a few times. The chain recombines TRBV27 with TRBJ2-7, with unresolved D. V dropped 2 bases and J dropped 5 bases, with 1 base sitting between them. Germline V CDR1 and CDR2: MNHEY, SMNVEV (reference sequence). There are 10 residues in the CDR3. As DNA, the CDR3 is TGTGCCAGCAGTTTAAACGAGCAGTACTTC. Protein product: CASSLNEQYF.

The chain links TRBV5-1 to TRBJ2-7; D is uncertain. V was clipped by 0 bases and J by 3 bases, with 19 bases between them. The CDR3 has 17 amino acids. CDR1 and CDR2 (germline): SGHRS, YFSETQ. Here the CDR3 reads CASSLGLQKSPGYEQYF. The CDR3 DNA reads TGCGCCAGCAGCTTGGGTCTTCAGAAGTCTCCGGGCTACGAGCAGTACTTC.

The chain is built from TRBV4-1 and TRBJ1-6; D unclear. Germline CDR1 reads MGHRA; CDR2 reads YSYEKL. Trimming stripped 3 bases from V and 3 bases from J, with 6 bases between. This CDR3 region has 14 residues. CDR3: CASSQPHYNSPLHF. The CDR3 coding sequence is TGCGCCAGCAGCCAGCCACACTATAATTCACCCCTCCACTTT.

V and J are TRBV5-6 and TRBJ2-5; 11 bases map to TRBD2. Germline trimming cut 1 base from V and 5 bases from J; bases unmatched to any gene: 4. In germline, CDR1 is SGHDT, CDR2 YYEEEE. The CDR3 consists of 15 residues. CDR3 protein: CASSLTSGGLETQYF. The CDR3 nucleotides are TGTGCCAGCAGCTTGACTAGCGGGGGCCTTGAGACCCAGTACTTC.

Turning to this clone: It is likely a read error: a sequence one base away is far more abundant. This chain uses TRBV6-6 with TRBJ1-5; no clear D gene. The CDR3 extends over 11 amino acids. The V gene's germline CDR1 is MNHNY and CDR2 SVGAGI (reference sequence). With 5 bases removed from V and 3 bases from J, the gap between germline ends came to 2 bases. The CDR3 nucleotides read TGTGCCAGCAGTGACAATCAGCCCCAGCATTTT. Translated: CASSDNQPQHF.

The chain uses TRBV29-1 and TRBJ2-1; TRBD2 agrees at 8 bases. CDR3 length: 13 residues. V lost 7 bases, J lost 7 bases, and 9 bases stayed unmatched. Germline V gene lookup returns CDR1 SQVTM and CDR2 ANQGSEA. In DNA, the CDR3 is TGCAGCGCCTACGGGGGGGCGGAGAATGAGCAGTTCTTC. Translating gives CSAYGGAENEQFF.

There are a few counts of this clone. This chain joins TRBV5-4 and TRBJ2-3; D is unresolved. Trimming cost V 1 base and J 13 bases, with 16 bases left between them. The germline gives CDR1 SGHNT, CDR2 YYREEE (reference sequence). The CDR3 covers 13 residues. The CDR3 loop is CASSLITDSLEYF. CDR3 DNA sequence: TGTGCCAGCAGCTTGATAACGGATTCTTTGGAGTATTTT. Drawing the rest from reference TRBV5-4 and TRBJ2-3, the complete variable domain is ETGVTQSPTHLIKTRGQQVTLRCSSQSGHNTVSWYQQALGQGPQFIFQYYREEENGRGNFPPRFSGLQFPNYSSELNVNALELDDSALYLCASSLITDSLEYFGPGTRLTVL.

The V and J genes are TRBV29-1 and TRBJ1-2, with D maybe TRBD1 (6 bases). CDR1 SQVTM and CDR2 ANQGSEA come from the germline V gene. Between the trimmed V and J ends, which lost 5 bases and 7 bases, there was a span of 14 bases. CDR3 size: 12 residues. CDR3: CSVPGGTGGYTF. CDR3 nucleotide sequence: TGCAGCGTTCCCGGGGGCACGGGTGGCTACACCTTC.

The CDR3 region is CASSQSRHNSPLHF. In nucleotides, the CDR3 is TGCGCCAGCAGCCAAAGCCGGCATAATTCACCCCTCCACTTT. The chain carries TRBV4-1 and TRBJ1-6, with D unclear. The CDR3 covers 14 residues. The germline V and J ends were trimmed by 2 bases and 5 bases, with 7 bases remaining between them. CDR1 and CDR2 from the germline V gene are MGHRA and YSYEKL.

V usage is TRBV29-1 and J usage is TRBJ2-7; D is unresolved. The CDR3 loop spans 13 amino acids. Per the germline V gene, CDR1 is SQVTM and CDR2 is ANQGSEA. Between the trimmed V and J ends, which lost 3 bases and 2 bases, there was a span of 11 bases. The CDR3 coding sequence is TGCAGCGTTGAGTCAACGGGTACCTACGAGCAGTACTTC. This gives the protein CSVESTGTYEQYF.

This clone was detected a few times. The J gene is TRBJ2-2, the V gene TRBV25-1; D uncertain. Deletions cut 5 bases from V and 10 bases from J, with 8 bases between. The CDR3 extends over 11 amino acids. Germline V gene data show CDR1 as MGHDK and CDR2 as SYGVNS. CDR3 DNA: TGTGCCAGCAGTTTCGGGCTGGAGCTGTTTTTT. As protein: CASSFGLELFF.

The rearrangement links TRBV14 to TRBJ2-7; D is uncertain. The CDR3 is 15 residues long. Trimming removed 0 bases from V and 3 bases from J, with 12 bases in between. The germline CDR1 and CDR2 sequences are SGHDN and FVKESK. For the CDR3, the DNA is TGTGCCAGCAGCCAAGAAGCAGGCTTCTTCTACGAGCAGTACTTC. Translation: CASSQEAGFFYEQYF. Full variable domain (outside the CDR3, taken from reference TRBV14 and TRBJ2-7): EAGVTQFPSHSVIEKGQTVTLRCDPISGHDNLYWYRRVMGKEIKFLLHFVKESKQDESGMPNNRFLAERTGGTYSTLKVQPAELEDSGVYFCASSQEAGFFYEQYFGPGTRLTVT.

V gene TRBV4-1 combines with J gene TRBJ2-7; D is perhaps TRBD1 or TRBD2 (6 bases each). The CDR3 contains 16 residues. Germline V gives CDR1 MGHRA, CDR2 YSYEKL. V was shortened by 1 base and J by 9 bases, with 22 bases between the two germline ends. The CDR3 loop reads CASSQAWGAPDIPQYF. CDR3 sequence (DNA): TGCGCCAGCAGCCAAGCTTGGGGGGCCCCGGACATTCCGCAGTACTTC.

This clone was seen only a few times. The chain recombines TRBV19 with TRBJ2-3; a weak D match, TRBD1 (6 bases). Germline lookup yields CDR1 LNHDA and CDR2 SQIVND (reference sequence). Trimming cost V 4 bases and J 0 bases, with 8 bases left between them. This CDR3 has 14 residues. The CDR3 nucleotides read TGTGCCAGTAGTAGGGACATCAGCACAGATACGCAGTATTTT. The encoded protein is CASSRDISTDTQYF.